This T cell receptor beta chain was identified during a study of identical twins. Each CDR3 protein is one row after TCRdb ran MiXCR on the 5' RACE reads. The sample holds fewer than 900,000 distinct CDR3 sequences, 21% seen once. Germline V lookup: CDR1 SQVTM, CDR2 ANQGSEA. The CDR3 has 12 residues. The V end was cut by 5 bases, the J end by 6 bases, with 14 bases between. Another study also made use of these data, one on T cells expressing NK-cell markers.

Sequenced input: PBMCs. The clonotype comes from a woman between 18 and 30 years old in good health. The rearrangement uses TRBV29-1 and TRBJ2-7; D unclear. DNA of the CDR3: TGCAGCGTTCTTCTATCTCCCGGCGAGCAGTACTTC. It yields the protein CSVLLSPGEQYF.